Following are 20 T cell receptor beta chains from one sample sequenced in a study of vaccination and CD4 T cells after COVID-19. As to treatment: roughly 10-day PBMC culture with coronavirus spike peptide pools or control peptides (ViraFEST assay). These TCRs' antigens remain unknown. Cultured CD4+ T cells had their DNA profiled by the Oncomine TCR Beta short-read assay. TCRdb fed the PCR reads into MiXCR, producing one record per CDR3 protein. The table includes roughly 8,900 distinct CDR3 sequences, about 31% detected once. Sequencing was performed on cultured CD4+ T cells from blood. The receptors derive from a human donor with COVID-19.

This clonotype showed up just a few times. V is TRBV7-2 and J is TRBJ2-5; no clear D gene. The CDR3 is 14 amino acids. Deletions cut 2 bases from V and 1 base from J, with 8 bases between. Looked up from germline, CDR1 is SGHTA and CDR2 is FQGNSA. CDR3 coding DNA: TGTGCCAGCAGCTTAACACGAGTCCAAGAGACCCAGTACTTC. Encoded protein: CASSLTRVQETQYF.

This chain joins TRBV6-1 and TRBJ2-4; 7 bases map to TRBD2. Per germline, CDR1 MNHNS and CDR2 SASEGT. This CDR3 has 17 residues. Germline trimming cut 4 bases from V and 0 bases from J; bases unmatched to any gene: 9. Here the CDR3 DNA reads TGTGCCAGCAGTGCCGTAGACCGGGGGGTAGCCAAAAACATTCAGTACTTC. Translation gives CASSAVDRGVAKNIQYF.

This sequence joins TRBV6-2 or TRBV6-3 and TRBJ1-5; unclear D gene. The CDR3 covers 15 residues. The V gene's germline CDR1 is MNHEY and CDR2 SVGEGT. V lost 3 bases and J lost 1, with 10 bases in between. The CDR3 sequence: CASSYLAVSNQPQHF. The CDR3 DNA follows: TGTGCCAGCAGTTATCTCGCGGTGAGCAATCAGCCCCAGCATTTT.

This clonotype showed up just a few times. The rearrangement links TRBV6-1 to TRBJ2-3, with 9 bases fitting TRBD2. The CDR3 sequence is 16 residues long. V lost 1 base to trimming and J lost 6 bases; unmatched junction nucleotides: 8. The V gene's germline CDR1 is MNHNS and CDR2 SASEGT. CDR3 sequence (DNA): TGTGCCAGCAGTGAAGGGCGAGCGGGGGGTTGGGATACGCAGTATTTT. Translated: CASSEGRAGGWDTQYF.

The CDR3 DNA reads as TGTGCCAGCAGTCGGGCCGGGACTAGCGGGGGGGCAGATACGCAGTATTTT. Translating it yields CASSRAGTSGGADTQYF. The rearrangement uses TRBV7-9 and TRBJ2-3; the match to TRBD2 covers 16 bases. The CDR3 is 17 amino acids. CDR1 is SEHNR and CDR2 is FQNEAQ in the germline V gene (reference sequence). V shed 6 bases and J 4 bases; nucleotides not matched to a gene: 7.

This clonotype came up a few times. This sequence joins TRBV20-1 and TRBJ1-1; D perhaps matches TRBD1 (5 bases). The V end was cut by 7 bases, the J end by 1 base, with 16 bases between. CDR3 size: 14 residues. Germline values: CDR1 DFQATT, CDR2 SNEGSKA (reference sequence). In nucleotides, the CDR3 is TGCAGTGAACGGGGGGTTTTGGGGAACACTGAAGCTTTCTTT. Its translation is CSERGVLGNTEAFF.

This chain joins TRBV9 and TRBJ2-2; D is unresolved. V was pared by 4 bases and J by 5 bases, with 18 bases between. The CDR3 is 16 amino acids. The germline CDR1 and CDR2 sequences are SGDLS and YYNGEE. The CDR3: CASSPAAPPRTGELFF. The CDR3 nucleotides read TGTGCCAGCAGCCCCGCGGCCCCACCGAGAACCGGGGAGCTGTTTTTT. Supplemented by reference TRBV9 and TRBJ2-2, the full variable domain reads DSGVTQTPKHLITATGQRVTLRCSPRSGDLSVYWYQQSLDQGLQFLIQYYNGEERAKGNILERFSAQQFPDLHSELNLSSLELGDSALYFCASSPAAPPRTGELFFGEGSRLTVL.

On this clonotype itself: An end of the junction differs from the germline gene, which may be a read error. This chain uses TRBV27 with TRBJ1-5, with TRBD1 matching 7 bases. The CDR3 contains 15 residues. Germline V gene sequence: CDR1 MNHEY, CDR2 SMNVEV (reference sequence). CDR3 in amino acids: CASSAQGLQNQPRHF. CDR3 in DNA: TGTGCCAGCAGTGCACAGGGGTTACAGAATCAGCCCCGGCATTTT.

This clonotype was seen a few times. This chain links TRBV5-1 with TRBJ1-6, with D possibly TRBD1 on 6 matching bases. Germline assignment: CDR1 SGHRS and CDR2 YFSETQ. The CDR3 has 15 residues. The germline V and J ends were trimmed by 4 bases and 5 bases, with 13 bases remaining between them. CDR3 in DNA: TGCGCCAGCAGCCAACAGGGAACCGATAATTCACCCCTCCACTTT. Translation gives CASSQQGTDNSPLHF. The whole variable domain, filled in from reference TRBV5-1 and TRBJ1-6, reads KAGVTQTPRYLIKTRGQQVTLSCSPISGHRSVSWYQQTPGQGLQFLFEYFSETQRNKGNFPGRFSGRQFSNSRSEMNVSTLELGDSALYLCASSQQGTDNSPLHFGNGTRLTVT.

This rearrangement joins TRBV12-3 or TRBV12-4 to TRBJ2-7, with TRBD2 matching over 11 bases. The tail of the sequence fits TRBJ2-1 better, so the J call may be wrong. This CDR3 is 16 amino acids long. This CDR3 is CASSLPLAGGYNEQFF. The CDR3 bases are TGTGCCAGCAGTTTACCCCTAGCGGGGGGCTACAATGAGCAGTTCTTC.

This clonotype was seen only a few times. The chain combines TRBV6-1 with TRBJ2-1; D is perhaps TRBD2 (6 bases). The germline gives CDR1 MNHNS, CDR2 SASEGT. The V end was cut by 6 bases, the J end by 2 bases, with 11 bases between. This CDR3 region has 14 residues. DNA of the CDR3: TGTGCCAGCAGGCGGGCGGGAACCTACAATGAGCAGTTCTTC. Protein product: CASRRAGTYNEQFF.

The V and J genes are TRBV7-3 and TRBJ1-2; TRBD1 matches at 7 bases. The junction had 10 bases not matched to a gene; V was cut back by 5 bases and J by 4 bases. This CDR3 comprises 15 residues. CDR1 is SGHTA, CDR2 FQGTGA, per germline. The CDR3 region is CASSPRTGSGYGYTF. CDR3 nucleotide sequence: TGTGCCAGCAGCCCTCGGACAGGCTCCGGCTATGGCTACACCTTC.

This chain connects TRBV4-1 to TRBJ2-5, with 7 bases that match TRBD1. The CDR3 is 13 amino acids. After removal of 2 bases from V and 3 bases from J, the junction contained 0 bases not matched to a gene. The germline CDR1 and CDR2 sequences are MGHRA and YSYEKL. This chain's CDR3 is CASSQTGEETQYF. DNA of the CDR3: TGCGCCAGCAGCCAAACAGGGGAAGAGACCCAGTACTTC.

The V call is TRBV4-2, the J call TRBJ2-3, with 9 bases identical to TRBD2. The J segment lost 5 bases and the V segment lost 0 bases, leaving 9 bases of the junction unmatched. The length of the CDR3 is 17 residues. Germline CDR1 and CDR2: LGHNA and YNFKEQ. CDR3 loop: CASSQEAAGGPLDTQYF. CDR3 bases: TGTGCCAGCAGCCAAGAAGCGGCGGGGGGGCCCTTAGATACGCAGTATTTT.

The rearrangement uses TRBV28 and TRBJ1-3, with 9 bases identical to TRBD1. The J segment lost 0 bases and the V segment lost 5 bases, leaving 5 bases of the junction unmatched. The CDR3 covers 16 residues. CDR1 and CDR2 from the germline V gene are MDHEN and SYDVKM. The CDR3 DNA is TGTGCCAGCAGTAGGGGGACAGGGAACTCTGGAAACACCATATATTTT. It is translated as CASSRGTGNSGNTIYF.

The V gene is TRBV28, the J gene TRBJ1-1, with D perhaps matching TRBD1 (5 bases). This CDR3 is built from 14 residues. Germline loops: CDR1 MDHEN, CDR2 SYDVKM. The ends were cut back, 2 bases at V and 5 bases at J, with 12 bases in the middle. The CDR3 sequence is CASSLPGRRTEAFF. The DNA for the CDR3 is TGTGCCAGCAGTTTACCGGGACGAAGGACTGAAGCTTTCTTT.

As regards this clonotype: At one boundary the junction diverges from the germline segment, which might be a read error. The rearrangement joins TRBV2 to TRBJ2-2; weak D call: TRBD2 (7 bases). The CDR3 loop spans 13 amino acids. Germline CDR1 SNHLY, CDR2 FYNNEI. The CDR3 bases are TGTGCCAGCAGTGAGGTACAGGGCGGGGGGCTGTTTTTT. Translating gives CASSEVQGGGLFF.

Only a few counts were recorded for this clonotype. The genes are TRBV7-3 and TRBJ2-5; D uncertain. The V gene lost 5 bases and the J gene lost 5 bases, with 15 bases spanning the gap. There are 14 residues in the CDR3. Germline V gene data show CDR1 as SGHTA and CDR2 as FQGTGA. The CDR3 DNA reads as TGTGCCAGCAGCCCCATGGGGTTCCGGGAGACCCAGTACTTC. Translated, it gives CASSPMGFRETQYF.

The gene calls are TRBV11-2 and TRBJ1-2; TRBD1 aligns across 8 bases. This CDR3 is built from 15 residues. Per the germline V gene, CDR1 is SGHAT and CDR2 is FQNNGV. V gave up 4 bases and J gave up 9 bases; unmatched junction bases: 13. In DNA form, the CDR3 reads TGTGCCAGCAGCTCACCCTCAAGACAGGGGAGGCGCTACACCTTC. It encodes CASSSPSRQGRRYTF.

This clonotype was picked up a small number of times. V is TRBV6-1 and J is TRBJ1-2; D not certain. CDR1 is MNHNS and CDR2 is SASEGT in the germline V gene. This CDR3 is built from 15 residues. Trimming took 3 bases from V and 5 from J, leaving 16 bases between them. CDR3 sequence (DNA): TGTGCCAGCAGTGACTCAGTCCCCTTACCGTATGGCTACACCTTC. As protein: CASSDSVPLPYGYTF.